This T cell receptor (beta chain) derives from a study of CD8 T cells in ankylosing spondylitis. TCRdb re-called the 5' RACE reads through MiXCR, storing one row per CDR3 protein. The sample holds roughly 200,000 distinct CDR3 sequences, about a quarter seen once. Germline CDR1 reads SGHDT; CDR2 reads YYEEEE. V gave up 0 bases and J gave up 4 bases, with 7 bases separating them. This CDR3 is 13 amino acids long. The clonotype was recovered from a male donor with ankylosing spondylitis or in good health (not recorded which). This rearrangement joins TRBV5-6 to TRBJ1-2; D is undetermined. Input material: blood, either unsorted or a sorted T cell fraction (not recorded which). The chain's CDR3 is CASSLDPAYGYTF. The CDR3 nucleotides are TGTGCCAGCAGCTTGGATCCAGCCTATGGCTACACCTTC.